One sample yielded the 24 T cell receptor beta chains listed below, sequenced in a study of CD8+ T cells in alopecia areata. Extracted RNA was reverse transcribed, and the resulting cDNA served as sequencing template. Profiling relied on immunoSEQ multiplex PCR, and the TCRdb table lists in-frame clones only, not all of them. The sample holds 110,000 to 150,000 clones, roughly 62% seen once. This material consisted of CD4+ T cells sorted from blood, taken at week 0. The receptors shown here come from a human donor with alopecia areata.

There are a few counts of this clone. The J gene is TRBJ1-1, the V gene TRBV19; 7 positions match TRBD1. Per germline, CDR1 LNHDA and CDR2 SQIVND (reference sequence). The CDR3 spans 15 residues. V lost 5 bases to trimming and J lost 5 bases; unmatched junction nucleotides: 11. The CDR3 DNA reads TGTGCCAGTAGTGGGGAAAGGGGGCTACGGACTGAAGCTTTCTTT. Residues: CASSGERGLRTEAFF.

This clone was counted between two and nine times. This chain connects TRBV4-3 to TRBJ1-3; possibly TRBD1 for D (5 bases). Trimming stripped 0 bases from V and 4 bases from J, with 22 bases between. Germline V CDR1 and CDR2: LGHNA, YSLEER. CDR3 length: 19 amino acids. For the CDR3, the DNA is TGCGCCAGCAGCCAAGATCTCCTCGAGATGCGGGGCACAGGAAACACCATATATTTT. This codes for CASSQDLLEMRGTGNTIYF.

This clone turned up a few times. The chain is built from TRBV10-3 and TRBJ1-3; D is unclear. Germline V gene sequence: CDR1 ENHRY, CDR2 SYGVKD. This CDR3 is built from 15 residues. Trimming took off 10 bases at V and 0 bases at J, with 16 bases between the two ends. CDR3 bases: TGTGCCACCGTTCAGGACGGGAACTCTGGAAACACCATATATTTT. This codes for CATVQDGNSGNTIYF.

The genes are TRBV29-1 and TRBJ2-1; tentatively, D is TRBD1 (5 bases). CDR3 length: 11 amino acids. Germline V CDR1 and CDR2: SQVTM, ANQGSEA. Trimming removed 6 bases at V and 12 bases at J, with 15 bases between. The CDR3 DNA reads TGCAGCGTCGACTCAGGGCTGGGGCAGTTCTTC. Its protein product is CSVDSGLGQFF.

This clone was seen more than once but under ten times. The chain has TRBV11-2 and TRBJ2-7; 10 nucleotides align to TRBD1. J lost 2 bases, V lost 6 bases, and 7 bases had no gene match. The CDR3 has 15 residues. Germline CDR1 and CDR2: SGHAT and FQNNGV. CDR3 residues: CASSFIGTGAYEQYF. CDR3 bases: TGTGCCAGCAGTTTCATCGGGACAGGGGCCTACGAGCAGTACTTC.

This chain joins TRBV2 and TRBJ2-3, with TRBD1 matching over 9 bases. V lost 6 bases to trimming and J lost 11 bases; unmatched junction nucleotides: 15. The CDR3 loop spans 15 amino acids. CDR1 is SNHLY, CDR2 FYNNEI, per germline. CDR3 loop: CASRAAGTGTSGQYF. The CDR3 nucleotides read TGTGCCAGCAGGGCCGCAGGGACAGGGACCTCGGGGCAGTATTTT.

This chain links TRBV29-1 with TRBJ2-5, with no clear D. Trimming left V 4 bases short and J 4 bases short, with 10 bases between. CDR3 length equals 12 residues. Per germline, CDR1 SQVTM and CDR2 ANQGSEA. This CDR3 reads CSVAALGETQYF. In DNA form, the CDR3 reads TGCAGCGTTGCGGCTCTTGGAGAGACCCAGTACTTC.

This chain connects TRBV4-1 to TRBJ2-3; 7 bases agree with TRBD2. V shed 0 bases and J 0 bases; nucleotides not matched to a gene: 6. CDR1 MGHRA and CDR2 YSYEKL come from the germline V gene. The CDR3 sequence is 17 residues long. The CDR3 is CASSQDFAGESTDTQYF. The CDR3 DNA follows: TGCGCCAGCAGCCAAGACTTCGCGGGGGAAAGCACAGATACGCAGTATTTT.

The J gene is TRBJ1-2, the V gene TRBV27; no firm D call. Germline V lookup: CDR1 MNHEY, CDR2 SMNVEV (reference sequence). The CDR3 covers 15 residues. Trimming pared 3 bases from V and 7 bases from J, leaving 18 bases between. The CDR3 loop reads CASSLGSERSFGYTF. The CDR3, as DNA: TGTGCCAGCAGTTTGGGCTCGGAGAGGTCCTTTGGCTACACCTTC.

DNA of the CDR3: TGTGCCAGCAGCCCCTCTAGCTCCTACGAGCAGTACTTC. It translates to CASSPSSSYEQYF. V and J are TRBV7-2 and TRBJ2-7; D unresolved. This CDR3 has 13 residues. Looked up from germline, CDR1 is SGHTA and CDR2 is FQGNSA. With 5 bases removed from V and 0 bases from J, the gap between germline ends came to 8 bases.

The V gene is TRBV4-3, the J gene TRBJ1-5; D remains ambiguous. The CDR3 runs 15 residues. Germline CDR1 is LGHNA and CDR2 is YSLEER. Trimming took 4 bases from V and 2 from J, leaving 12 bases between them. In DNA form, the CDR3 reads TGCGCCAGCAGCCGAGACAAGGGAGGCAATCAGCCCCAGCATTTT. Its protein is CASSRDKGGNQPQHF.

The chain employs TRBV5-7 and TRBJ1-1; D is unclear. TRBV5-7 is classed as an ORF, of uncertain function. V dropped 8 bases and J dropped 5 bases, with 10 bases sitting between them. This CDR3 comprises 11 residues. CDR3 sequence: CARGRMTEAFF. In DNA, the CDR3 is TGTGCCAGGGGGAGGATGACTGAAGCTTTCTTT.

V and J are TRBV5-1 and TRBJ1-5; 7 nucleotides agree with TRBD1. The germline CDR1 and CDR2 sequences are SGHRS and YFSETQ. The CDR3 is made up of 14 amino acids. V shed 4 bases, J shed 4 bases, and the junction held 5 bases outside the gene matches. The CDR3 loop is CASSPGTANQPQHF. CDR3 bases: TGCGCCAGCAGCCCTGGGACAGCGAATCAGCCCCAGCATTTT.

The chain recombines TRBV7-2 with TRBJ1-2, with 7 bases matching TRBD1. The germline CDR1 and CDR2 sequences are SGHTA and FQGNSA. The V and J ends lost 4 bases and 6 bases, in that order; junction bases with no gene match: 2. The CDR3 has 12 residues. CDR3 amino acids: CASSWTGNGYTF. In nucleotides, the CDR3 is TGTGCCAGCAGCTGGACAGGAAATGGCTACACCTTC.

J is TRBJ2-1 and V is TRBV18; 7 nucleotides line up with TRBD1. Germline values: CDR1 KGHSH, CDR2 LQKENI. The CDR3 is 13 residues long. V lost 5 bases to trimming and J lost 3 bases; unmatched junction nucleotides: 1. In DNA, the CDR3 is TGTGCCAGCTCAAGGGACAGCTACAATGAGCAGTTCTTC. It specifies CASSRDSYNEQFF.

The chain couples TRBV7-2 to TRBJ2-7; D is unclear. Germline V gene data show CDR1 as SGHTA and CDR2 as FQGNSA. The CDR3 consists of 13 residues. V was cut by 5 bases and J by 3 bases, with 11 bases left in between. The CDR3 loop is CASSTTSSYEQYF. Here the CDR3 DNA reads TGTGCCAGCAGCACGACCTCAAGCTACGAGCAGTACTTC.

This clone was detected a few times. The rearrangement links TRBV7-2 to TRBJ2-4; TRBD1 aligns across 7 bases. This CDR3 has 14 amino acids. Germline lookup yields CDR1 SGHTA and CDR2 FQGNSA. Trimming at V came to 1 base and at J to 9 bases, leaving 6 bases not matched to a gene. The CDR3 here is CASSLDTGVGIQYF. As DNA, the CDR3 is TGTGCCAGCAGCTTAGATACAGGGGTTGGCATTCAGTACTTC.

The chain links TRBV29-1 to TRBJ1-1; tentative D call: TRBD1 (6 bases). Germline V CDR1 and CDR2: SQVTM, ANQGSEA. The CDR3 has 13 amino acids. Trimming stripped 8 bases from V and 4 bases from J, with 17 bases between. CDR3 loop: CSLQGFLGTEAFF. As DNA, the CDR3 is TGCAGCCTCCAGGGGTTCTTGGGCACTGAAGCTTTCTTT.

The chain recombines TRBV7-2 with TRBJ1-4; possibly TRBD1 for D (5 bases). V lost 5 bases, J lost 6 bases, and 13 bases lay in between. Germline CDR1 and CDR2: SGHTA and FQGNSA. The CDR3 spans 14 residues. CDR3 protein: CASSPGTGDEKLFF. The CDR3 nucleotides read TGTGCCAGCAGCCCGGGGACGGGTGATGAAAAACTGTTTTTT.

The V and J genes are TRBV27 and TRBJ1-1, with 7 bases that match TRBD1. V gave up 4 bases and J gave up 5 bases; unmatched junction bases: 10. Germline CDR1 reads MNHEY; CDR2 reads SMNVEV (reference sequence). The CDR3 spans 15 residues. The CDR3 DNA follows: TGTGCCAGCAGTTGGGGGGGTCTCAGGGGGACTGAAGCTTTCTTT. Translation gives CASSWGGLRGTEAFF.

Points on this clone: Different DNA sequences within this sample yield the same CDR3. This chain uses TRBV20-1 with TRBJ2-5; D remains ambiguous. The CDR3 runs to 11 residues. Deletions cut 0 bases from V and 2 bases from J, with 1 base between. CDR1 is DFQATT and CDR2 is SNEGSKA in the germline V gene (reference sequence). CDR3 in amino acids: CSARDQETQYF. CDR3 coding DNA: TGCAGTGCTAGAGATCAAGAGACCCAGTACTTC.

This sequence joins TRBV30 and TRBJ2-1; TRBD2 matches 8 bases. The CDR3 covers 17 residues. In germline, CDR1 is GTSNPN, CDR2 SVGIG (reference sequence). V lost 3 bases, J lost 4 bases, and 14 bases stayed unmatched. CDR3 sequence: CAWSPSSGTRLYNEQFF. CDR3 sequence (DNA): TGTGCCTGGAGCCCCTCTTCCGGGACTAGGCTTTACAATGAGCAGTTCTTC.

The gene calls are TRBV25-1 and TRBJ2-7; 10 bases are a match to TRBD1. The CDR3 has 15 residues. V lost 0 bases, J lost 7 bases, and 6 bases stayed unmatched. Germline loops: CDR1 MGHDK, CDR2 SYGVNS. The CDR3 here is CASSEYGTGAREQYF. CDR3 nucleotides: TGTGCCAGCAGTGAATATGGGACAGGGGCGAGGGAGCAGTACTTC.

This clone was observed a handful of times. The chain couples TRBV28 to TRBJ1-4, with D uncertain. The CDR3 consists of 15 residues. Deletions cut 6 bases from V and 0 bases from J, with 11 bases between. Germline CDR1 MDHEN, CDR2 SYDVKM. CDR3 loop: CASSFTSATNEKLFF. The CDR3 nucleotides are TGTGCCAGCAGCTTCACGAGTGCAACTAATGAAAAACTGTTTTTT.